This T cell receptor (beta chain) was documented in a study of T-cell reconstitution after alpha-beta-depleted transplantation in children. Trimming cost V 6 bases and J 4 bases; bases outside gene matches: 11. CDR3 length: 17 residues. Germline V gene data show CDR1 as MNHEY and CDR2 as SMNVEV (reference sequence). General observations from the study: From newly produced T cells came most of the T-cell counts and diversity one year after transplant. Recipient T cells and thymic progenitors that survived were the source of the high TCRbeta diversity seen at day 60 in some patients. Reports say that about two months after transplant, the alpha-beta T cells came out of several hundred graft clones that had expanded.

Preparation of the TCRbeta library involved a method that used unique molecular identifiers. Using its own MiXCR run on the PCR reads, TCRdb lists one record per CDR3 protein. The sample lists about 470,000 distinct CDR3 sequences; 43% were seen once. This clonotype was counted between two and nine times. The antigen remains undetermined. Sequenced here: PBMCs, sampled before TCRalphabeta/CD19-depleted stem cell transplant. The chain carries TRBV27 and TRBJ2-1, with 11 bases that match TRBD2. This receptor was taken from a girl between 2 and 10 years old with aplastic anemia, due to receive a stem cell transplant. The CDR3 DNA is TGTGCCAGCAGACCAAACTTAGCGGGAGGGGGATACAATGAGCAGTTCTTC. It yields the protein CASRPNLAGGGYNEQFF.